A single sample is the source of the 5 T cell receptor beta chains below, sequenced in a study of T cells in Graves' hyperthyroidism and ophthalmopathy. It was RNA transcripts that yielded the amplified TCR beta CDR3 regions. HTBI primers were employed in a first-round RT-PCR of the TCR CDR3. TCRdb reanalysed the multiplex PCR reads using MiXCR and keeps one entry per CDR3 protein. The sample yields approximately 100,000 distinct CDR3 sequences, less than 55% seen once. The sequenced material came from blood. The source is a man aged 35-49 years with Graves' hyperthyroidism.

This clonotype has just one count. The chain couples TRBV20-1 to TRBJ1-1; D is unclear. The V end was cut by 6 bases, the J end by 3 bases, with 14 bases between. The CDR3 loop spans 13 amino acids. Germline V gives CDR1 DFQATT, CDR2 SNEGSKA (reference sequence). CDR3 DNA sequence: TGCAGTGCCCCGGGAGTCCTCTACACTGAAGCTTTCTTT. Translating gives CSAPGVLYTEAFF.

This clonotype was found many times. This chain links TRBV7-9 with TRBJ1-4; maybe TRBD1 (5 bases). The germline V gene has CDR1 SEHNR and CDR2 FQNEAQ (reference sequence). Trimming left V 1 base short and J 8 bases short, with 11 bases between. The length of the CDR3 is 14 residues. The chain's CDR3 is CASSLVRVGEKLFF. The CDR3 coding sequence is TGTGCCAGCAGCTTAGTCAGGGTGGGAGAAAAACTGTTTTTT.

V usage is TRBV12-3 or TRBV12-4 and J usage is TRBJ2-3; the D is unclear. Trimming left V 5 bases short and J 4 bases short, with 4 bases between. The length of the CDR3 is 11 residues. CDR3 DNA: TGTGCCAGCAGTCGGTCAGATACGCAGTATTTT. Residues: CASSRSDTQYF.

This clonotype has a count of ten or more. The chain couples TRBV24-1 to TRBJ2-5, with 8 bases that match TRBD1. Germline CDR1 KGHDR, CDR2 SFDVKD. The CDR3 runs 16 residues. The trim removed 2 bases at V and 4 bases at J, leaving 8 bases unmatched. The CDR3 DNA reads TGTGCCACCAGTGATTCCGCCCCGGACAGGGCAGAGACCCAGTACTTC. It translates to CATSDSAPDRAETQYF.

This sequence joins TRBV20-1 and TRBJ2-5; 8 bases agree with TRBD2. V was pared by 1 base and J by 2 bases, with 6 bases of the junction left unmatched. CDR3 size: 15 residues. Germline CDR1 and CDR2: DFQATT and SNEGSKA (reference sequence). CDR3 DNA: TGCAGTGCTAGAGGAATTAGCGGGAAACAAGAGACCCAGTACTTC. The encoded protein is CSARGISGKQETQYF.